This TCR beta chain was captured in a study of T cell responses to AZD1222 COVID-19 vaccine. Here immunoSEQ multiplex PCR was the method, and the copy in TCRdb shows in-frame clones only, minus some. Of more than 95,000 clones in the sample, roughly 88% were seen once. Trimming pared 1 base from V and 7 bases from J, leaving 3 bases between. CDR3 length: 11 residues. The germline gives CDR1 SGHRS, CDR2 YFSETQ. V usage is TRBV5-1 and J usage is TRBJ2-1; the D is unclear. The material was peripheral blood, obtained on day 0 of MenACWY control vaccination. This TCR was recovered from an adult in good health. In DNA, the CDR3 is TGCGCCAGCAGCTTGCTGAATGAGCAGTTCTTC. This codes for CASSLLNEQFF.